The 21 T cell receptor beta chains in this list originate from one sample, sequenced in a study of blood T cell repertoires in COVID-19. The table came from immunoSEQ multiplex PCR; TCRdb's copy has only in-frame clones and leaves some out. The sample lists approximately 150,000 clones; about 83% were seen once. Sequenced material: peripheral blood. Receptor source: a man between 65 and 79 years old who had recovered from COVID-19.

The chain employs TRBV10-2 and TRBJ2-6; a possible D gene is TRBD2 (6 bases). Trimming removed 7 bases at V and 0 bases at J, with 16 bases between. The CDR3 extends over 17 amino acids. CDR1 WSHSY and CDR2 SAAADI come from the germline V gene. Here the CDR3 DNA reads TGCGCCAGCATCCCGGGGGACGCTAACTCTGGGGCCAACGTCCTGACTTTC. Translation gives CASIPGDANSGANVLTF.

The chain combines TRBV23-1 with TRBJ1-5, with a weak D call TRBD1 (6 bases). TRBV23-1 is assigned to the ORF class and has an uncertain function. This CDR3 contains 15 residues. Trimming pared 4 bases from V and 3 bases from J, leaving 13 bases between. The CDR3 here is CASSPVTGTNQPQHF. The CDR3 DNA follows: TGCGCCAGCAGTCCCGTCACAGGGACCAATCAGCCCCAGCATTTT.

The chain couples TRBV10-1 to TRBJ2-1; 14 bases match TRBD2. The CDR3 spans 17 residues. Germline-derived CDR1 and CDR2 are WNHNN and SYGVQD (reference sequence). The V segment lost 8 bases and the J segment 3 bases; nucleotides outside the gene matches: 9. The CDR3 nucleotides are TGCGCCAGCTCGGGGACTAGCGGGAGTCATATCTACAATGAGCAGTTCTTC. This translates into CASSGTSGSHIYNEQFF.

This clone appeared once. The CDR3 spells CASSVSGTGSSYEQYF. The CDR3 coding sequence is TGTGCCAGCAGCGTATCCGGGACAGGGAGCTCCTACGAGCAGTACTTC. The chain recombines TRBV7-9 with TRBJ2-7, with 9 bases fitting TRBD1. The CDR3 is 16 amino acids. Germline loops: CDR1 SEHNR, CDR2 FQNEAQ (reference sequence). V was clipped by 5 bases and J by 0 bases; unmatched bases: 8.

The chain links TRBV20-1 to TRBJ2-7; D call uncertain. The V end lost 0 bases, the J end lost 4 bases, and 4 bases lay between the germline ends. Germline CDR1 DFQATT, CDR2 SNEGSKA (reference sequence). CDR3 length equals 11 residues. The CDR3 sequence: CSAREEYEQYF. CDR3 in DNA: TGCAGTGCTAGAGAGGAGTACGAGCAGTACTTC.

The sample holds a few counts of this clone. The CDR3 region is CASSESAFGSGEQFF. The CDR3, as DNA: TGCGCCAGCAGTGAGTCAGCGTTCGGGTCGGGTGAGCAGTTCTTC. The chain couples TRBV10-1 to TRBJ2-1; D unclear. Looked up from germline, CDR1 is WNHNN and CDR2 is SYGVQD (reference sequence). V lost 0 bases and J lost 9, with 15 bases in between. The CDR3 is 15 residues long.

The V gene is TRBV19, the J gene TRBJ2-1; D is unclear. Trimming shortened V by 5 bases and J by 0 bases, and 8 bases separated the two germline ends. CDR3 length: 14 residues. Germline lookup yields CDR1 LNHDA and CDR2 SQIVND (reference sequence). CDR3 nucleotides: TGTGCCAGTAGTTATCGGAGCTCCTACAATGAGCAGTTCTTC. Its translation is CASSYRSSYNEQFF.

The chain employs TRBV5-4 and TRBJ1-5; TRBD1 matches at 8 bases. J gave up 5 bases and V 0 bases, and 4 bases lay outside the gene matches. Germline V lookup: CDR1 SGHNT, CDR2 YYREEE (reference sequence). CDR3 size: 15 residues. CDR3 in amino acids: CASSLDRGRDQPQHF. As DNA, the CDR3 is TGTGCCAGCAGCTTGGACAGGGGGAGAGATCAGCCCCAGCATTTT.

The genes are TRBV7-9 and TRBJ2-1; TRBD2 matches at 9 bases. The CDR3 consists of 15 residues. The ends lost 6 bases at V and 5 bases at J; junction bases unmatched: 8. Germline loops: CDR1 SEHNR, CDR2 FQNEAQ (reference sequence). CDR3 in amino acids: CASRGQREDNNEQFF. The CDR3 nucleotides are TGTGCCAGCAGGGGGCAGCGGGAGGATAACAATGAGCAGTTCTTC. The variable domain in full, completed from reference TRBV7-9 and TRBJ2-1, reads DTGVSQNPRHKITKRGQNVTFRCDPISEHNRLYWYRQTLGQGPEFLTYFQNEAQLEKSRLLSDRFSAERPKGSFSTLEIQRTEQGDSAMYLCASRGQREDNNEQFFGPGTRLTVL.

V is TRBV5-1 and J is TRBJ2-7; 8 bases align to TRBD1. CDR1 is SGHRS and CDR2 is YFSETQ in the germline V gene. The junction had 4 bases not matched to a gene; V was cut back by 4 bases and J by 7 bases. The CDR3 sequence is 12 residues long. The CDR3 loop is CASSVDRGEQYF. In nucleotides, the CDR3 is TGCGCCAGCAGCGTAGACAGGGGTGAGCAGTACTTC.

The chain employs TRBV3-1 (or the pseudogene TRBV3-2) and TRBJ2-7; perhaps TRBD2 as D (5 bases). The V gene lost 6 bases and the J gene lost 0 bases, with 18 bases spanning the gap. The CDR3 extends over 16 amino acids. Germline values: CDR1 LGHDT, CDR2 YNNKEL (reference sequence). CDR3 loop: CASSPRLPGSSYEQYF. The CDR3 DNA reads TGTGCCAGCAGTCCGCGGTTGCCGGGGAGCTCCTACGAGCAGTACTTC.

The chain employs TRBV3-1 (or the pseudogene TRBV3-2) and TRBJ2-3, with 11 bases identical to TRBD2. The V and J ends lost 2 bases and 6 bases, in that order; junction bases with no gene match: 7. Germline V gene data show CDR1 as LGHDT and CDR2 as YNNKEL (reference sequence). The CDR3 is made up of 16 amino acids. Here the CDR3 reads CASSQLLAGDRDTQYF. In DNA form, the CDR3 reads TGTGCCAGCAGCCAATTACTAGCGGGAGATCGGGATACGCAGTATTTT.

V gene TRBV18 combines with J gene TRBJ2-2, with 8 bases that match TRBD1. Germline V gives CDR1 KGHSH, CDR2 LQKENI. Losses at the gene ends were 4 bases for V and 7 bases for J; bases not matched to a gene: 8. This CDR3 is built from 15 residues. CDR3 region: CASSHRDRTIGELFF. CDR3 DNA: TGTGCCAGCTCACATCGGGACAGGACTATCGGGGAGCTGTTTTTT.

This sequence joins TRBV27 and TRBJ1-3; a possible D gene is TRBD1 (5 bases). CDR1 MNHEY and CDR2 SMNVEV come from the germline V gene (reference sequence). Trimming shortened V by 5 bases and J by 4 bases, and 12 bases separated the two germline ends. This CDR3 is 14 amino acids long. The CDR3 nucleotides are TGTGCCAGCAGTCCTTCAGGGTTGGGAAACACCATATATTTT. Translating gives CASSPSGLGNTIYF.

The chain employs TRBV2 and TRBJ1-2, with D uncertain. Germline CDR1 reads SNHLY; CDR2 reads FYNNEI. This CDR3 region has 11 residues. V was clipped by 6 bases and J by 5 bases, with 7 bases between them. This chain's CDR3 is CASSQIYGYTF. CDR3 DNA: TGTGCCAGCAGCCAGATATATGGCTACACCTTC.

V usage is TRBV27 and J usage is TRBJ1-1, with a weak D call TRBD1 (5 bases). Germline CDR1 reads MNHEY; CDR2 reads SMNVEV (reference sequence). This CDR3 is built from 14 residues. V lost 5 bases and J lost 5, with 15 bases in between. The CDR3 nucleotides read TGTGCCAGCAGTCTCGCGCAGGGTCTAACTGAAGCTTTCTTT. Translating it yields CASSLAQGLTEAFF.

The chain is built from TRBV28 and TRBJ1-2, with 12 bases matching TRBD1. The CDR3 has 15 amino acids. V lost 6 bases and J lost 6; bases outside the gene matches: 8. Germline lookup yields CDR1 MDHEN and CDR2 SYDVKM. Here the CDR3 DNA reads TGTGCCAGCAGACTTCCGGGACAGGGGGCCAATGGCTACACCTTC. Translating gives CASRLPGQGANGYTF.

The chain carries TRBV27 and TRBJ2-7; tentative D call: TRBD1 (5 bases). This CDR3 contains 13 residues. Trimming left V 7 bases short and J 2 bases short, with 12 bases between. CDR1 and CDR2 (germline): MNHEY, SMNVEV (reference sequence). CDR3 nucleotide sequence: TGTGCCAGCAAGCCCCAGGGCCCCTACGAGCAGTACTTC. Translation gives CASKPQGPYEQYF.

The CDR3 loop is CAISGNRGQGSYEQYF. CDR3 DNA: TGTGCCATCAGTGGAAACCGTGGACAGGGTTCCTACGAGCAGTACTTC. The V call is TRBV10-3, the J call TRBJ2-7, with 8 bases matching TRBD1. V gave up 4 bases and J gave up 1 base; unmatched junction bases: 9. The CDR3 extends over 16 amino acids. Germline lookup yields CDR1 ENHRY and CDR2 SYGVKD.

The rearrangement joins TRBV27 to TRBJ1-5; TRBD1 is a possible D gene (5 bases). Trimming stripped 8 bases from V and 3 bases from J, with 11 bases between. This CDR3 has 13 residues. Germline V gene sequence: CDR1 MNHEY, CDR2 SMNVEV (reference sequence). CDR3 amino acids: CASGDSFNQPQHF. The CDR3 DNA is TGTGCCAGCGGCGACAGCTTCAATCAGCCCCAGCATTTT.

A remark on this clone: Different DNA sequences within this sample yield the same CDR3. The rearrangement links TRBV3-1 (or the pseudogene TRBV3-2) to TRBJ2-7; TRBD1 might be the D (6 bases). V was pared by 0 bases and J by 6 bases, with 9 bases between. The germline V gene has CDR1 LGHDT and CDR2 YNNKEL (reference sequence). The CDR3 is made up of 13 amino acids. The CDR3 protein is CASSQEGAGEQYF. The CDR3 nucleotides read TGTGCCAGCAGCCAAGAGGGGGCGGGCGAGCAGTACTTC.